The 10 T cell receptor beta chains below come from one sample, sequenced in a study of long-term antiretroviral therapy in people with HIV. With survey level as its setting, the immunoSEQ assay was v3.0. Method: immunoSEQ multiplex PCR; TCRdb's copy keeps in-frame clones and lacks some. Among some 10,000 clones listed, 70% to 75% were seen once. Specimen: unsorted PBMCs, collected 1.8 years before starting antiretroviral therapy. These receptors were taken from a man in his forties or fifties with HIV.

The CDR3 is CAIRSYYEQYF. CDR3 DNA: TGTGCCATTCGGAGCTACTACGAGCAGTACTTC. The chain links TRBV6-1 to TRBJ2-7; D not resolved. CDR3 length: 11 amino acids. Looked up from germline, CDR1 is MNHNS and CDR2 is SASEGT. V lost 10 bases, J lost 3 bases, and 10 bases lay in between.

The J gene is TRBJ2-3, the V gene TRBV11-2, with D uncertain. CDR3 length equals 15 residues. Trimming left V 3 bases short and J 0 bases short, with 10 bases between. Germline V lookup: CDR1 SGHAT, CDR2 FQNNGV. The CDR3 DNA reads as TGTGCCAGCAGCTTTCTGGGCTTAAGCACAGATACGCAGTATTTT. It translates to CASSFLGLSTDTQYF.

The chain has TRBV12-5 and TRBJ1-2, with D hard to call. There are 15 residues in the CDR3. Trimming removed 1 base from V and 6 bases from J, with 15 bases in between. Germline V CDR1 and CDR2: LGHNT, FRNRAP. The CDR3 spells CASGLDIGVYDGYTF. The CDR3 nucleotides are TGTGCTAGTGGTTTGGATATCGGGGTGTACGATGGCTACACCTTC.

This clone has more than one count but fewer than ten. The rearrangement links TRBV30 to TRBJ1-3, with TRBD1 as a possible D gene (5 bases). Germline loops: CDR1 GTSNPN, CDR2 SVGIG (reference sequence). The CDR3 contains 13 residues. Trimming took 2 bases from V and 3 from J, leaving 8 bases between them. In DNA, the CDR3 is TGTGCCTGGAGTTTGGGGCTTGGAAACACCATATATTTT. This translates into CAWSLGLGNTIYF.

This chain joins TRBV5-1 and TRBJ2-6; D gene unclear. Germline values: CDR1 SGHRS, CDR2 YFSETQ. The CDR3 is 17 amino acids. Trimming shortened V by 3 bases and J by 0 bases, and 13 bases separated the two germline ends. The CDR3 reads CASSSGDYLSGANVLTF. CDR3 DNA: TGCGCCAGCAGCTCAGGTGATTACCTCTCTGGGGCCAACGTCCTGACTTTC.

The chain employs TRBV19 and TRBJ2-2; 8 positions match TRBD1. The CDR3 has 18 residues. Trimming took 6 bases from V and 6 from J; bases not matched to a gene: 18. The germline V gene encodes CDR1 LNHDA and CDR2 SQIVND (reference sequence). The CDR3 bases are TGTGCCAGTAGGAGGGGCCAACTCGGGACAGGATCTTCCGGGGAGCTGTTTTTT. This translates into CASRRGQLGTGSSGELFF.

This clone appeared a single time. This rearrangement joins TRBV2 to TRBJ1-1; D may be TRBD1 (6 bases). Germline V gene data show CDR1 as SNHLY and CDR2 as FYNNEI. Trimming stripped 7 bases from V and 0 bases from J, with 15 bases between. CDR3 length: 15 residues. The CDR3 reads CASTGQYFMNTEAFF. CDR3 DNA sequence: TGTGCCAGCACCGGACAGTATTTCATGAACACTGAAGCTTTCTTT. Supplemented by reference TRBV2 and TRBJ1-1, the full variable domain reads EPEVTQTPSHQVTQMGQEVILRCVPISNHLYFYWYRQILGQKVEFLVSFYNNEISEKSEIFDDQFSVERPDGSNFTLKIRSTKLEDSAMYFCASTGQYFMNTEAFFGQGTRLTVV.

V gene TRBV28 combines with J gene TRBJ1-2; no firm D call. Germline loops: CDR1 MDHEN, CDR2 SYDVKM. The length of the CDR3 is 13 residues. Trimming shortened V by 9 bases and J by 0 bases, and 11 bases separated the two germline ends. The CDR3 here is CASRGWANYGYTF. DNA for the CDR3: TGTGCCAGTCGAGGGTGGGCTAACTATGGCTACACCTTC.

The chain recombines TRBV18 with TRBJ1-1; 7 nucleotides align to TRBD1. The CDR3 contains 18 residues. The trim removed 1 base at V and 0 bases at J, leaving 11 bases unmatched. Looked up from germline, CDR1 is KGHSH and CDR2 is LQKENI. CDR3 loop: CASSPQRQGGGLNTEAFF. The CDR3 coding sequence is TGTGCCAGCTCACCACAAAGACAGGGTGGGGGTTTGAACACTGAAGCTTTCTTT.

The chain carries TRBV2 and TRBJ2-5; 11 bases are a match to TRBD2. The CDR3 has 16 residues. Germline CDR1 and CDR2: SNHLY and FYNNEI. The V gene end was trimmed by 5 bases and the J gene end by 1 base; junction bases not matched to a gene: 6. The CDR3 bases are TGTGCCAGCAGTAACCTCGGGACTAGCGGCCAAGAGACCCAGTACTTC. Translating gives CASSNLGTSGQETQYF.